This paragraph covers one T cell receptor (beta chain) sequence. This specimen belongs to a study of blood T cell repertoires in COVID-19. As for the study in general: T cells, B-cell-depleted T cells, or PBMCs supplied cDNA or gDNA.

This CDR3 has 13 amino acids. The germline V gene encodes CDR1 SGHVS and CDR2 FNYEAQ. Trimming removed 1 base at V and 8 bases at J, with 11 bases between. Only in-frame clones appear in the TCRdb table, and some are missing; sequencing was by immunoSEQ multiplex PCR. Of a few hundred thousand clones listed, 84% are singletons. Sequencing input: peripheral blood. V usage is TRBV7-6 and J usage is TRBJ1-1; D is unclear. This TCR was recovered from an elderly woman with COVID-19, enrolled during active disease. CDR3 DNA sequence: TGTGCCAGCAGCTTAGGCAGGTCAGAAGAAGCTTTCTTT. This translates into CASSLGRSEEAFF.